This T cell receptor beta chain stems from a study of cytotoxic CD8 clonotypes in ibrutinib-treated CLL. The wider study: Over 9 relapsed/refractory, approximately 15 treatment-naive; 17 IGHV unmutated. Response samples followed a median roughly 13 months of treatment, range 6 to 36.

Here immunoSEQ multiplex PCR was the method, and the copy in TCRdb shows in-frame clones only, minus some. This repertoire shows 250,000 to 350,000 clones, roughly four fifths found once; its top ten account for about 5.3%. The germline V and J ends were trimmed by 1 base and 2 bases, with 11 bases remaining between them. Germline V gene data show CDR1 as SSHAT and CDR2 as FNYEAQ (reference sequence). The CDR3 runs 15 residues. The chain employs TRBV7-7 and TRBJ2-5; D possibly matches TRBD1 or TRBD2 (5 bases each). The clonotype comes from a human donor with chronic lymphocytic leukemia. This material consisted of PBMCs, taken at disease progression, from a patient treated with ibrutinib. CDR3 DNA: TGTGCCAGCAGCTTAGGGGTCGAGGGGCAAGAGACCCAGTACTTC. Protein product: CASSLGVEGQETQYF.